This TCR beta chain was captured in a study of blood T cells in healthy people across ages. A J-beta primer mix and a sample-barcoded 5' primer were used in a second PCR of about 7 to 12 cycles. Using its own MiXCR run on the 5' RACE reads, TCRdb lists one record per CDR3 protein. The table records about 1.1 million distinct CDR3 sequences, 35% to 40% of them present only once. This clonotype was observed a handful of times. The germline V and J ends were trimmed by 1 base and 1 base, with 11 bases remaining between them. Per the germline V gene, CDR1 is LGHNA and CDR2 is YNFKEQ. The CDR3 has 17 amino acids. Per-sample yields of isolated PBMCs were at least 6.5 million. Each sample yielded at least 5 micrograms of PBMC total RNA.

The rearrangement uses TRBV4-2 and TRBJ1-6; perhaps TRBD1 as D (5 bases). Specimen: blood. The receptor was isolated from a man aged 18 to 29 in good health. The CDR3 spells CASSQGQLLSYNSPLHF. As DNA, the CDR3 is TGTGCCAGCAGCCAAGGACAGCTCTTATCCTATAATTCACCCCTCCACTTT.